This T cell receptor beta chain was identified during a study of blood T cells in healthy people across ages. Broader study findings: Higher diversity, along with more naive CD4+ cells, distinguished long-lived donors from aged donors. Calculation of diversity from one million T cells yielded estimates considered to be underestimates.

Next came a second PCR, run for roughly 7 to 12 cycles, which used a sample-barcoded 5' primer along with a J-beta primer mix. Any given sample supplied a minimum of 3 million CDR3-containing paired-end reads. TCRdb independently ran MiXCR on the 5' RACE reads; one entry per CDR3 protein. The data show about a million distinct CDR3 sequences, roughly 51% seen once. A note on this clonotype: Its target is not known.

Peripheral blood was drawn, ten milliliters per donor. This CDR3 has 15 amino acids. The germline V gene has CDR1 MNHEY and CDR2 SVGEGT. J was trimmed by 5 bases and V by 0 bases; bases with no gene match: 4. Sequencing input: blood. The sequence derives from a woman aged 55-70 years in good health. This chain uses TRBV6-2 or TRBV6-3 with TRBJ2-7; TRBD2 matches 10 bases. The CDR3 protein is CASSYSSSGSHEQYF. CDR3 nucleotide sequence: TGTGCCAGCAGTTACTCGTCTAGCGGGAGCCACGAGCAGTACTTC.